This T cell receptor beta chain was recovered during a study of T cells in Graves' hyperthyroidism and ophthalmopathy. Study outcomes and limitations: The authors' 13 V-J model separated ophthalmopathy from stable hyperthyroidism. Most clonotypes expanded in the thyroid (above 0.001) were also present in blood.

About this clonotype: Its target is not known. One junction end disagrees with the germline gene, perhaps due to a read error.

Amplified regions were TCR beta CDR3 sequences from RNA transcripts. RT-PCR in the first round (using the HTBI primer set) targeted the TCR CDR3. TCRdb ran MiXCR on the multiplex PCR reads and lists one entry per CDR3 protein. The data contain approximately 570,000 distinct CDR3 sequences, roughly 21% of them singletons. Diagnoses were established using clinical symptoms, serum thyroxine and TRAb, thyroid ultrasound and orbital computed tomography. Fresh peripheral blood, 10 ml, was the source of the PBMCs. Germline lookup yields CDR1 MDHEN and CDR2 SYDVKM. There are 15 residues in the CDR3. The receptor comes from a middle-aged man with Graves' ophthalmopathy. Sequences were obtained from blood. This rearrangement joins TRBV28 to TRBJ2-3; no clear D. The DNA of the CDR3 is TGTGCCAGCAGTTTAAATACGCGGAGCACAGATACGCGGTATTTT. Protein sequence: CASSLNTRSTDTRYF.